This T cell receptor beta chain was captured by sequencing in a study of blood T cell repertoires in COVID-19. In the authors' workflow: Amplification from reference gene primers served as the basis for estimated nucleated cell counts. Here immunoSEQ multiplex PCR was the method, and the copy in TCRdb shows in-frame clones only, minus some. That table gives V, J and clone size, and the DNA gave D and trimming. Found here are approximately 200,000 clones, 87% of them singletons; the top ten hold 2% to 2.5%. Germline loops: CDR1 SGHDN, CDR2 FVKESK. The J segment lost 1 base and the V segment lost 2 bases, leaving 10 bases of the junction unmatched. The CDR3 runs to 17 residues.

The sample taken for sequencing was PBMCs or T cells enriched from blood (not recorded which). The gene calls are TRBV14 and TRBJ1-2, with TRBD1 identical over 7 bases. The receptor was derived from a woman in her 30s who had recovered from COVID-19. CDR3 loop: CASSQRNRGPDNYGYTF. The CDR3 bases are TGTGCCAGCAGCCAAAGGAACAGGGGACCGGATAACTATGGCTACACCTTC.